The 23 T cell receptor beta chains given below trace back to one sample, sequenced in a study of shared clonotypes between healthy human individuals. Naive CD8 cells comprised CD45RO-negative, CCR7-positively selected cells, excluding terminally differentiated effector memory CD45RA+ cells. Assay used: immunoSEQ multiplex PCR; TCRdb lists only in-frame clones, some missing. The top ten clones hold 0.25% to 0.35% of a sample with 630,000 or so clones, about 98% of them seen once. Sequenced material: naive CD8+ T cells sorted from blood. These receptors all stem from a man in his thirties or forties in good health.

The chain uses TRBV2 and TRBJ1-1; unclear D gene. The CDR3 length is 11 residues. Between the trimmed V and J ends, which lost 11 bases and 0 bases, there was a span of 7 bases. Per the germline V gene, CDR1 is SNHLY and CDR2 is FYNNEI. The CDR3 reads CAGNLNTEAFF. CDR3 coding DNA: TGTGCCGGAAACTTGAACACTGAAGCTTTCTTT.

The chain links TRBV6-1 to TRBJ2-2; 13 bases are a match to TRBD2. This CDR3 contains 16 residues. Germline CDR1 and CDR2: MNHNS and SASEGT. J lost 7 bases, V lost 2 bases, and 4 bases had no gene match. CDR3 in amino acids: CASSEWTSGSGGELFF. The DNA for the CDR3 is TGTGCCAGCAGTGAATGGACTAGCGGGAGTGGCGGGGAGCTGTTTTTT.

The chain uses TRBV19 and TRBJ2-7; the D gene is possibly TRBD1 (5 bases). Trimming pared 3 bases from V and 3 bases from J, leaving 12 bases between. From germline, CDR1 is LNHDA and CDR2 SQIVND (reference sequence). There are 14 residues in the CDR3. CDR3: CASSMGQSYYEQYF. Written as DNA, the CDR3 is TGTGCCAGTAGTATGGGGCAGAGCTACTACGAGCAGTACTTC.

This chain uses TRBV10-2 with TRBJ2-1; D ambiguous. This CDR3 has 13 amino acids. Trimming cost V 2 bases and J 12 bases, with 14 bases left between them. Germline V gene sequence: CDR1 WSHSY, CDR2 SAAADI. The CDR3, as DNA: TGCGCCAGCAGTGAGGTAGGGTCCTTGGGGCAGTTCTTC. It specifies CASSEVGSLGQFF.

The sample holds one count of this clone. This chain connects TRBV27 to TRBJ2-7; 11 positions match TRBD2. The CDR3 loop spans 15 amino acids. CDR1 MNHEY and CDR2 SMNVEV come from the germline V gene (reference sequence). Trimming cost V 6 bases and J 4 bases; bases outside gene matches: 8. The CDR3 nucleotides read TGTGCCAGCAGGACGCCGGGACTAGCGGTATACGAGCAGTACTTC. Its translation is CASRTPGLAVYEQYF.

This chain connects TRBV2 to TRBJ1-2; tentatively, D is TRBD1 (6 bases). CDR1 SNHLY and CDR2 FYNNEI come from the germline V gene. The length of the CDR3 is 14 residues. The V and J ends lost 6 bases and 5 bases respectively, with 16 bases between them. DNA of the CDR3: TGTGCCAGCAGCGCTGTTGAGGGGGAATATGGCTACACCTTC. Translation: CASSAVEGEYGYTF.

The chain couples TRBV28 to TRBJ1-2, with a possible D match to TRBD1 (5 bases). Trimming cost V 5 bases and J 2 bases, with 18 bases left between them. The CDR3 is made up of 16 amino acids. Germline CDR1 is MDHEN and CDR2 is SYDVKM. The CDR3 loop reads CASSPPEGAGNYGYTF. The CDR3 nucleotides read TGTGCCAGCAGTCCCCCGGAGGGTGCAGGGAACTATGGCTACACCTTC.

The chain uses TRBV7-2 and TRBJ2-2; D is uncertain. The germline V gene encodes CDR1 SGHTA and CDR2 FQGNSA. Trimming shortened V by 7 bases and J by 5 bases, and 11 bases separated the two germline ends. The CDR3 has 13 residues. CDR3 bases: TGTGCCAGCACCGACTGGATGACCGGGGAGCTGTTTTTT. Translated: CASTDWMTGELFF.

This sequence joins TRBV9 and TRBJ2-3; tentatively, D is TRBD1 (6 bases). Germline V CDR1 and CDR2: SGDLS, YYNGEE. The CDR3 consists of 17 residues. The V and J ends lost 4 bases and 0 bases respectively, with 18 bases between them. The CDR3 spells CASSPRGRGLSTDTQYF. CDR3 sequence (DNA): TGTGCCAGCAGCCCCCGGGGAAGGGGGTTGAGCACAGATACGCAGTATTTT.

The chain uses TRBV5-6 and TRBJ2-1, with TRBD2 as a possible D gene (7 bases). The ends were cut back, 5 bases at V and 2 bases at J, with 14 bases in the middle. The CDR3 consists of 15 residues. The germline V gene has CDR1 SGHDT and CDR2 YYEEEE. CDR3 protein: CASRTWGGTYNEQFF. The DNA for the CDR3 is TGTGCCAGCAGGACCTGGGGGGGCACCTACAATGAGCAGTTCTTC. The full variable domain, completed using reference TRBV5-6 and TRBJ2-1, is DAGVTQSPTHLIKTRGQQVTLRCSPKSGHDTVSWYQQALGQGPQFIFQYYEEEERQRGNFPDRFSGHQFPNYSSELNVNALLLGDSALYLCASRTWGGTYNEQFFGPGTRLTVL.

A remark on this clone: This sample includes further DNA sequences coding for the same CDR3. The V call is TRBV9, the J call TRBJ2-6, with 7 bases aligning to TRBD2. The germline V gene encodes CDR1 SGDLS and CDR2 YYNGEE. Unmatched junction bases numbered 8, after V lost 0 bases and J lost 2 bases. The length of the CDR3 is 18 residues. DNA of the CDR3: TGTGCCAGCAGCGTAGCTCGAATGGGGGGGGCTGGGGCCAACGTCCTGACTTTC. This codes for CASSVARMGGAGANVLTF.

V gene TRBV9 combines with J gene TRBJ2-5, with TRBD2 matching over 10 bases. CDR3 size: 16 residues. The germline V gene has CDR1 SGDLS and CDR2 YYNGEE. The V gene end was trimmed by 2 bases and the J gene end by 1 base; junction bases not matched to a gene: 5. CDR3: CASSVERTSGQETQYF. The CDR3 region has the DNA TGTGCCAGCAGCGTGGAAAGGACTAGCGGCCAAGAGACCCAGTACTTC.

The V call is TRBV10-3, the J call TRBJ2-2; 8 bases are shared with TRBD2. The CDR3 is 14 residues long. With V trimmed by 8 bases and J by 2 bases, 4 bases remained unmatched. Germline CDR1 reads ENHRY; CDR2 reads SYGVKD. Here the CDR3 reads CAILAGSNTGELFF. The CDR3, as DNA: TGTGCCATCTTAGCGGGATCTAACACCGGGGAGCTGTTTTTT.

The chain joins TRBV28 to TRBJ2-3; 8 bases fit TRBD1. CDR3 length equals 15 residues. V trimming: 4 bases; J trimming: 4 bases; junction bases outside the gene matches: 7. CDR1 and CDR2 from the germline V gene are MDHEN and SYDVKM. This chain's CDR3 is CASSSQGALSDTQYF. In DNA, the CDR3 is TGTGCCAGCAGTTCCCAGGGGGCGCTTTCAGATACGCAGTATTTT.

The chain joins TRBV5-5 to TRBJ2-1, with 8 bases identical to TRBD2. Trimming removed 1 base from V and 0 bases from J; junction bases left unmatched: 6. Germline loops: CDR1 SGHKS, CDR2 YYEKEE (reference sequence). This CDR3 spans 17 amino acids. CDR3 in amino acids: CASSLRPSGPSYNEQFF. The CDR3 DNA sequence: TGTGCCAGCAGCTTGCGTCCTAGCGGGCCCTCCTACAATGAGCAGTTCTTC.

The CDR3 DNA reads as TGTGCCAGCAGTGACCCCAGTTTAGCGGGGAACACTGAAGCTTTCTTT. It specifies CASSDPSLAGNTEAFF. The V gene is TRBV6-4, the J gene TRBJ1-1, with no clear D. Germline loops: CDR1 MRHNA, CDR2 SNTAGT. The CDR3 has 16 residues. V lost 2 bases, J lost 1 base, and 14 bases lay in between.

The V and J genes are TRBV5-1 and TRBJ2-7; 7 bases align to TRBD2. V lost 0 bases to trimming and J lost 2 bases; unmatched junction nucleotides: 5. This CDR3 has 15 residues. CDR1 is SGHRS and CDR2 is YFSETQ in the germline V gene. The CDR3 sequence: CASSLAGGSAYEQYF. CDR3 nucleotides: TGCGCCAGCAGCTTGGCGGGGGGATCCGCCTACGAGCAGTACTTC.

The V and J genes are TRBV29-1 and TRBJ2-3; 8 bases match TRBD1. Germline CDR1 is SQVTM and CDR2 is ANQGSEA. The CDR3 is 20 amino acids. Germline trimming cut 4 bases from V and 0 bases from J; bases unmatched to any gene: 21. DNA for the CDR3: TGCAGCGTTGTGTTCCGTCCGGGACAGGAGGACTACCCTAGCACAGATACGCAGTATTTT. The encoded protein is CSVVFRPGQEDYPSTDTQYF.

This clone was seen just once. This rearrangement joins TRBV7-8 to TRBJ1-4; 10 positions agree with TRBD1. The CDR3 runs to 15 residues. J gave up 5 bases and V 2 bases, and 2 bases lay outside the gene matches. Per germline, CDR1 SGHVS and CDR2 FQNEAQ. CDR3 DNA sequence: TGTGCCAGCAGCTTACGGGACAGGGGAAATGAAAAACTGTTTTTT. It encodes CASSLRDRGNEKLFF.

The V and J genes are TRBV5-4 and TRBJ2-7; 11 bases agree with TRBD2. The length of the CDR3 is 15 residues. CDR1 SGHNT and CDR2 YYREEE come from the germline V gene (reference sequence). V trimming: 2 bases; J trimming: 2 bases; junction bases outside the gene matches: 3. CDR3 DNA sequence: TGTGCCAGCAGCTTTGGGACTAGCGGAGCCTACGAGCAGTACTTC. Protein: CASSFGTSGAYEQYF.

The V call is TRBV4-3, the J call TRBJ1-1; D is unresolved. The CDR3 is 13 amino acids. V dropped 4 bases and J dropped 1 base, with 7 bases sitting between them. Germline loops: CDR1 LGHNA, CDR2 YSLEER. CDR3 in amino acids: CASSRDTNTEAFF. CDR3 in DNA: TGCGCCAGCAGCCGAGATACGAACACTGAAGCTTTCTTT.

The chain couples TRBV7-8 to TRBJ1-2; D unclear. Germline CDR1 reads SGHVS; CDR2 reads FQNEAQ. V shed 1 base and J shed 6 bases, with 9 bases lying between them. There are 13 residues in the CDR3. CDR3 residues: CASSLGPSDGYTF. The CDR3, as DNA: TGTGCCAGCAGCTTAGGACCGTCCGATGGCTACACCTTC.

The chain recombines TRBV29-1 with TRBJ1-2, with D maybe TRBD1 (6 bases). CDR3 length: 13 amino acids. V was trimmed by 6 bases and J by 7 bases, leaving 18 bases between them. Germline CDR1 SQVTM, CDR2 ANQGSEA. Here the CDR3 reads CSVPVRGPGGYTF. The CDR3 DNA sequence: TGCAGCGTGCCCGTCAGGGGTCCCGGTGGCTACACCTTC.